This T cell receptor (beta chain) was sequenced for a study of T cells in localized non-small cell lung cancer (dated by TCRdb to 2019 to 2021). With regard to the full study: The study analyzed T cell repertoires of hundreds of early-stage NSCLC patients, comparing tumors and uninvolved tumor-adjacent lungs. The cohort consisted of around 250 treatment-naive NSCLC patients whose localized lung tumors had been resected. The mean age of the NSCLC patients was about 62 years, with 120 to 150 men and 110 or so women.

Overall study outcomes, separate from this receptor: Multi-region tumor sequencing was not performed, so intratumor heterogeneity could not be excluded. Because of the exploratory design, TCR variables were selected using unadjusted p-values without false-discovery rate correction. Uninvolved tumor-adjacent lung showed the highest T cell clonality, higher than tumor, which suggests more focused antigenic responses in the uninvolved tumor-adjacent lung. Longer overall survival was associated with higher T cell density in blood, whereas shorter survival was associated with higher clonality in adjacent lung. A median of approximately 53 of the top 100 tumor clones turned up in the paired uninvolved adjacent lung, and 28 of those clones also ranked among the top 100 of that same adjacent lung.

For this clone: Its antigen is still unknown. At one end, the junction sequence differs from germline, possibly due to a read error.

At diagnosis, tumor, uninvolved tumor-adjacent lung and peripheral blood were collected and then preserved as a mix of FFPE and fresh-frozen material. For TCR repertoire profiling, blood samples were analyzed in the form of peripheral blood mononuclear cells. The germline V gene (reference sequence) provides CDR1 SGHNT and CDR2 YYREEE. Measured from the cysteine to the phenylalanine, the CDR3 is 15 residues long. Only CDR3 DNA remains: 45 bases, in frame from the first base. TCR beta CDR3 regions were sequenced from DNA using the immunoSEQ Assay. In the paper's pipeline: To compute T cell density, TCR beta template counts were normalized to usable DNA, which was estimated by amplifying housekeeping genes. Richness was estimated with the preseqR package, extrapolating to 400,000 templates for PBMC samples and 120,000 templates for tissue samples. Clonality was defined by subtracting Pielou's evenness from one. Differential abundance testing on productive amino-acid clonotypes, with a minimum total count of 5 and an alpha of 0.1, was used to identify tissue-enriched TCRs. The Jaccard Index and the Morisita Overlap Index were used to measure how much the repertoires overlapped between compartments. GLIPH grouped TCR beta CDR3s together with public tetramer-defined viral CDR3s, and a viral motif had to include at least three viral sequences and show V-gene enrichment. TCRdb mirrors the immuneACCESS table, restricted to in-frame sequences. Some clones are absent from its copies; in checked studies, under half trace to an unresolved V gene, and the reason for the others is unknown. V, J and clone size were drawn from that table, and D and trimming were deduced from the DNA. For this sample the table gives about 48,000 clones, of which 70% to 85% were detected only once. About a sixth of the sample belongs to the ten largest clones.

In this chain, TRBV5-4 is recombined with TRBJ1-2; 8 central nucleotides agree with TRBD1. The starting material was peripheral blood, obtained before any cancer treatment. This receptor was obtained from a man aged 40 to 69 with stage I squamous cell lung carcinoma. CDR3 protein: CASSFGDRPLGGRSF. Here is the DNA: TGTGCCAGCAGCTTTGGGGACAGGCCTTTAGGCGGGCGTTCCTTC. Where the CDR3 stops, the reference TRBV5-4 and TRBJ1-2 genes take over; the full variable domain is ETGVTQSPTHLIKTRGQQVTLRCSSQSGHNTVSWYQQALGQGPQFIFQYYREEENGRGNFPPRFSGLQFPNYSSELNVNALELDDSALYLCASSFGDRPLGGRSFGSGTRLTVV.